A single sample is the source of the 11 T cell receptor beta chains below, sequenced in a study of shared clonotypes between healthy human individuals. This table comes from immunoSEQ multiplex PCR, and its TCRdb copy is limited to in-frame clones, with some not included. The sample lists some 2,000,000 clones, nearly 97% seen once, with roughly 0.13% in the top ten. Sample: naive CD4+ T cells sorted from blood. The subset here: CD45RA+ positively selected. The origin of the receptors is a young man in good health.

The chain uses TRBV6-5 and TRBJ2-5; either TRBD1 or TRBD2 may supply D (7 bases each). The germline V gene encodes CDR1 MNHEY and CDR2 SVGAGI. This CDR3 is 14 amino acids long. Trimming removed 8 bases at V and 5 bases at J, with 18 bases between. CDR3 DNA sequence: TGTGCCAGCCAGGGGGGGGGTATGACGGAGACCCAGTACTTC. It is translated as CASQGGGMTETQYF.

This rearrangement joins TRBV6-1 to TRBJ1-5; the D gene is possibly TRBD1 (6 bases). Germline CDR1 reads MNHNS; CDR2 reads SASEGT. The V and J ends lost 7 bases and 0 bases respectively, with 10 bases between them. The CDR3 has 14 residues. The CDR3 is CASTGQYSNQPQHF. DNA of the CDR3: TGTGCCAGCACAGGACAGTATAGCAATCAGCCCCAGCATTTT.

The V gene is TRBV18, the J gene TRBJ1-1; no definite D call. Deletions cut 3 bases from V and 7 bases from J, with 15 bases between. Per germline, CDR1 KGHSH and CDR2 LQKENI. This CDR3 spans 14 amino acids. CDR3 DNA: TGTGCCAGCTCACCTCCCTACGGCCCCCTTGAAGCTTTCTTT. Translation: CASSPPYGPLEAFF.

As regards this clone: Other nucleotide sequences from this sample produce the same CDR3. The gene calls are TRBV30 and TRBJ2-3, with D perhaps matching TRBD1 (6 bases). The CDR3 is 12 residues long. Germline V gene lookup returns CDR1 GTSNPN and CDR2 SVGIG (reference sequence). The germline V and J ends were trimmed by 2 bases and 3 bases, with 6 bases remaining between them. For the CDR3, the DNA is TGTGCCTGGAGTACAGGGACAGATACGCAGTATTTT. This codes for CAWSTGTDTQYF.

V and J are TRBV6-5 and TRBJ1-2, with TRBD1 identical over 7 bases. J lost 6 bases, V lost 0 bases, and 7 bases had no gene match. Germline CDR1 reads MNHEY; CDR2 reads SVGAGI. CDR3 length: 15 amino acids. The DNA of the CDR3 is TGTGCCAGCAGTTACTCGTACCGGGACAGCAATGGCTACACCTTC. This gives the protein CASSYSYRDSNGYTF.

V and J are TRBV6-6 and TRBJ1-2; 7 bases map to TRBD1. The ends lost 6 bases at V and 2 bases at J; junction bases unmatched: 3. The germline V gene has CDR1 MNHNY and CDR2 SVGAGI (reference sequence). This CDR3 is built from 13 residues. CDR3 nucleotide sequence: TGTGCCAGCAGAAGACAGGGCAACTATGGCTACACCTTC. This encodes CASRRQGNYGYTF.

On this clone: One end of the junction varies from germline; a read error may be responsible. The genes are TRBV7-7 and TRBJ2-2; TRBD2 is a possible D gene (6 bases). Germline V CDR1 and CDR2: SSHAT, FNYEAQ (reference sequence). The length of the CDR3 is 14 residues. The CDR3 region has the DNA TGTGCTAGCAGCCCCGGACTACAGACCGGGGAGCTGTTTTTT. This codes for CASSPGLQTGELFF.

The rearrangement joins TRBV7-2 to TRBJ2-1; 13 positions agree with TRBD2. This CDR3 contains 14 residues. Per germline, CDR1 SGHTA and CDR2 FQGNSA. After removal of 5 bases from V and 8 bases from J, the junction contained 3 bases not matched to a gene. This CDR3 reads CASSVLAGGDEQFF. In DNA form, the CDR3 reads TGTGCCAGCAGCGTACTAGCGGGAGGGGATGAGCAGTTCTTC.

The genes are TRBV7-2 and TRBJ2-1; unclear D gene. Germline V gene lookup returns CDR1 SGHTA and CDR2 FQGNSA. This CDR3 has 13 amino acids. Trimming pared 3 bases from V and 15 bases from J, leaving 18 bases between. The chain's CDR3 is CASSFPSSLAPFF. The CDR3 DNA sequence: TGTGCCAGCAGCTTTCCTAGTAGTTTAGCTCCGTTCTTC.

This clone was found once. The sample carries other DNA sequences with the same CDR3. CDR3 protein: CASSLDGNYGYTF. CDR3 nucleotide sequence: TGTGCCAGCAGTTTAGACGGAAACTATGGCTACACCTTC. The J gene is TRBJ1-2, the V gene TRBV28; no definite D call. Trimming stripped 2 bases from V and 2 bases from J, with 6 bases between. The germline CDR1 and CDR2 sequences are MDHEN and SYDVKM. The CDR3 loop spans 13 amino acids.

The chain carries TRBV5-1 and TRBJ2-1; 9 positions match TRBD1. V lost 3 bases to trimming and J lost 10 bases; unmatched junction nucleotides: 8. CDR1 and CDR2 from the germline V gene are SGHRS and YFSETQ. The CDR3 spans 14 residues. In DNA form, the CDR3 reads TGCGCCAGCAGCTGGGGACAGGGTCTTAAAGAGCAGTTCTTC. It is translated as CASSWGQGLKEQFF.